A selection of T cell receptor beta chains follows, all from one sample in a study of breast tumors, draining lymph nodes, adjacent tissues. Each CDR3 protein gets one entry after TCRdb re-called the multiplex PCR reads with MiXCR. Of roughly 49,000 distinct CDR3 sequences detected, roughly 40% appear once; the ten largest clones hold under 12%. Input material: breast tumor tissue. All receptors derive from a female donor with breast cancer. Some clones in this sample may be carry-over from other donors' samples. CDR3s leave out the opening cysteine and the closing phenylalanine or tryptophan.

len,j_gene,v_gene,CDR3aa
10,TRBJ1-2,TRBV24-1,ATSTNNYGYT
11,TRBJ1-1,TRBV6-1,ASSSHGGTEAF
10,TRBJ1-2,TRBV20-1,SATGGLYGYT
11,TRBJ2-1,TRBV29-1,SPGTLQVDEQF
11,TRBJ2-3,TRBV20-1,SATGLAGGTQY
11,TRBJ2-3,TRBV24-1,AFRTGVTDTQY
10,TRBJ1-3,TRBV6-5,ATQGAGNTIY
13,TRBJ2-7,TRBV2,ASRSRLANDYEQY
10,TRBJ2-1,TRBV18,ASSPPYNEQF
16,TRBJ1-2,TRBV10-3,AISESTQGGYLNYGYT
16,TRBJ2-1,TRBV28,ASSQIRRLASRGDEQF
10,TRBJ1-5,TRBV5-4,ASSEGDQPQH
13,TRBJ1-2,TRBV4-3,ASSQEEGQLLGYT
11,TRBJ1-1,TRBV7-3,ASSSGSYTEAF
12,TRBJ2-4,TRBV6-2/TRBV6-3,ASTDADGKNIQY
12,TRBJ1-2,TRBV5-4,ASSWHTVMGGYT
11,TRBJ2-7,TRBV20-1,SARLAGRYEQY
10,TRBJ1-1,TRBV7-9,ASSVLNTEAF
11,TRBJ2-3,TRBV7-8,ASSSPGRDTQY
12,TRBJ1-6,TRBV29-1,SVPGTDYNSPLH
11,TRBJ1-1,TRBV7-2,AGAGTENTEAF
10,TRBJ2-5,TRBV29-1,SVRTDQETQY
14,TRBJ2-5,TRBV3-1,ASSKTGDSSGETQY
11,TRBJ1-1,TRBV25-1,ASSHPLNTEAF
13,TRBJ2-7,TRBV19,ASSPGLARTYEQY
12,TRBJ2-7,TRBV29-1,SQGDRASSYEQY
15,TRBJ2-2,TRBV5-1,ASSLEYGGVNTGELF
9,TRBJ1-2,TRBV29-1,SVGTLSGYT
13,TRBJ1-2,TRBV7-2,ASSLYRVEVYGYT
13,TRBJ2-1,TRBV3-1,ASSKGRREVYEQF
13,TRBJ2-3,TRBV7-9,ASSPFPSSTDTQY
13,TRBJ2-3,TRBV25-1,ASSTRDRRADTQY
14,TRBJ1-2,TRBV20-1,STRVPTTGRTYGYT
13,TRBJ1-1,TRBV4-1,ASSPAGGQDNEAF
9,TRBJ2-3,TRBV7-9,ASSRFESQY
11,TRBJ2-1,TRBV27,ASSLVRGDEQF
14,TRBJ1-1,TRBV9,ASARGLSKLGTEAF
15,TRBJ1-6,TRBV6-6,ASSGQGRTTYNSPLH
14,TRBJ2-5,TRBV25-1,ASSREGGGLDKTQY
12,TRBJ2-6,TRBV5-1,ASNQEPGANVLT
9,TRBJ1-2,TRBV20-1,SAVRDLSYT
12,TRBJ2-1,TRBV20-1,SAHSLAGWDEQF
13,TRBJ2-5,TRBV7-9,ASSLYGVSQETQY
10,TRBJ2-5,TRBV6-1,ASLERTGAQY
12,TRBJ2-3,TRBV19,ASSIGTGMDTQY
13,TRBJ2-5,TRBV9,ASSVGAGGGETQY
10,TRBJ1-6,TRBV28,ASSFDESPLH
16,TRBJ2-5,TRBV29-1,SVGAVSGAGTNWETQY